This TCR beta chain was sequenced during a study of CD8 T cells in Susac syndrome. With random hexamers, reverse transcription was performed on about 0.5 to 1 ug of RNA. TCRdb analysed the immunoSEQ multiplex PCR reads with MiXCR anew, one entry per CDR3 protein. The table lists around 270,000 distinct CDR3 sequences, approximately 90% of them singletons. The CDR3 spans 15 residues. V gave up 0 bases and J gave up 0 bases, with 4 bases separating them. Germline lookup yields CDR1 SGDLS and CDR2 YYNGEE. The origin of this receptor is a human donor with multiple sclerosis. The sequencing sample was made of CD8+ T cells from PBMCs. This chain joins TRBV9 and TRBJ2-6; D is unclear. CDR3 sequence (DNA): TGTGCCAGCAGCGTAGCCTCCTCTGGGGCCAACGTCCTGACTTTC. This gives the protein CASSVASSGANVLTF.